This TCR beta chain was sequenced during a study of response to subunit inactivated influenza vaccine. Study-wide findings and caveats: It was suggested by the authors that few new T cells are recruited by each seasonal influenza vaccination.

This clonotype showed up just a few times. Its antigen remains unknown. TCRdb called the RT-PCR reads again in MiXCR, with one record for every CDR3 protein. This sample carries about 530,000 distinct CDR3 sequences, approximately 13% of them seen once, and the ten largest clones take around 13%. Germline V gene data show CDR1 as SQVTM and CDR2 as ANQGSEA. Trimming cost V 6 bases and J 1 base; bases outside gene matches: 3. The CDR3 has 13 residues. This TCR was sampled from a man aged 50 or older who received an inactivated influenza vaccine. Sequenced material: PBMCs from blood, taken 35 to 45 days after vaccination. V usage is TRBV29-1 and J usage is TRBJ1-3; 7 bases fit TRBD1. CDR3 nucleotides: TGCAGCGTCGCAGGGGGTTCTGGAAACACCATATATTTT. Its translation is CSVAGGSGNTIYF.